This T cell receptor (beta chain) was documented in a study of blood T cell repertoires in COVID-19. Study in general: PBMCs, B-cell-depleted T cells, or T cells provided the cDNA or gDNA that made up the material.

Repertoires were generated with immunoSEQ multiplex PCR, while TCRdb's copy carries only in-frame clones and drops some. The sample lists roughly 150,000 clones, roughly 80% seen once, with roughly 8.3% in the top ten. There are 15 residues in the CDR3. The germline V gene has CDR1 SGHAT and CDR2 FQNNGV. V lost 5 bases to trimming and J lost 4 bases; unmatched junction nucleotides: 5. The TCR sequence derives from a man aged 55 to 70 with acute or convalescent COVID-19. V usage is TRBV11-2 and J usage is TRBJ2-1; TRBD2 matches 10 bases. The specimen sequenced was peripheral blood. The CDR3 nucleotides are TGTGCCAGCAGCCTAAGCGGGGGGGATTACAATGAGCAGTTCTTC. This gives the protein CASSLSGGDYNEQFF. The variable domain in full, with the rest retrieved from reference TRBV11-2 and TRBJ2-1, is EAGVAQSPRYKIIEKRQSVAFWCNPISGHATLYWYQQILGQGPKLLIQFQNNGVVDDSQLPKDRFSAERLKGVDSTLKIQPAKLEDSAVYLCASSLSGGDYNEQFFGPGTRLTVL.